The clone carrying this TCR beta chain was detected only a few times. The antigen is undetermined. The sample originates from a study of T-cell memory formation after mild COVID-19. Study-wide results and limits: Clones contracting across day 15 to 85 had a balanced CD4/CD8 profile; later expanding clones leaned CD4+.

It was 5'RACE with constant-segment primers that produced the TCR alpha and TCR beta cDNA libraries, which carried sample barcodes and UMIs. TCRdb reanalysed the 5' RACE reads using MiXCR and keeps one entry per CDR3 protein. The table includes about 430,000 distinct CDR3 sequences, 20% to 25% detected once. The TCR sequence derives from an adult woman who had mild COVID-19 (a few samples of this study predate the infection). Cell type and time point are not known. Sequenced: PBMCs or a T cell subset sorted from them (not recorded which).

CDR3 in DNA: TGTGCTAGTGCAGGGCCTGGGGAGACCCAGTACTTC. Translation gives CASAGPGETQYF. The gene calls are TRBV12-5 and TRBJ2-5; D may be TRBD1 (5 bases). CDR3 length equals 12 residues. The germline CDR1 and CDR2 sequences are LGHNT and FRNRAP. Trimming took 7 bases from V and 5 from J, leaving 11 bases between them. Based on the CDR3 plus reference TRBV12-5 and TRBJ2-5, the full variable domain is DARVTQTPRHKVTEMGQEVTMRCQPILGHNTVFWYRQTMMQGLELLAYFRNRAPLDDSGMPKDRFSAEMPDATLATLKIQPSEPRDSAVYFCASAGPGETQYFGPGTRLLVL.